The rows below give T cell receptor beta chains drawn from one sample of a study of CD8+ T cells in alopecia areata. The assay was immunoSEQ multiplex PCR, and TCRdb's table has in-frame clones only and misses some. Of 170,000 or so clones in the sample, 59% are singletons; the top ten hold about 15%. The sequences come from CD4+ T cells sorted from blood, collected at week 0. These receptor sequences come from a human donor with alopecia areata. Both conserved end residues are part of each CDR3. Fields, in order: J gene, D gene, V gene, clone size, CDR3 DNA, CDR3 protein. The D gene is left open where the match is weak. Expanded clones are given a class, and other clones once, few, many or no size at all.

j_call: TRBJ2-7; d_call: TRBD2; v_call: TRBV27; clone_size: -; cdr3_nt: TGTGCCAGCAGTCCGACAGCGGGGGTTGGCGAGCAGTACTTC; cdr3_aa: CASSPTAGVGEQYF
j_call: TRBJ1-1; d_call: -; v_call: TRBV4-1; clone_size: -; cdr3_nt: TGCGCCAGCAGCCAAGCGGCAGGAAACACTGAAGCTTTCTTT; cdr3_aa: CASSQAAGNTEAFF
j_call: TRBJ2-7; d_call: TRBD1; v_call: TRBV29-1; clone_size: -; cdr3_nt: TGCAGCGTTGAAGGGACAGGGGTTCACGAGCAGTACTTC; cdr3_aa: CSVEGTGVHEQYF
j_call: TRBJ1-1; d_call: TRBD1; v_call: TRBV29-1; clone_size: -; cdr3_nt: TGCAGCGTAAAGGGGGACAGGGCGCCTTTCTTT; cdr3_aa: CSVKGDRAPFF
j_call: TRBJ1-2; d_call: -; v_call: TRBV19; clone_size: -; cdr3_nt: TGTGCCAGTAGTTTTGACAGGTACTATGGCTACACCTTC; cdr3_aa: CASSFDRYYGYTF
j_call: TRBJ1-4; d_call: TRBD1; v_call: TRBV6-6; clone_size: few; cdr3_nt: TGTGCCAGCAGTTCGGGACAGCGAAATGAAAAACTGTTTTTT; cdr3_aa: CASSSGQRNEKLFF
j_call: TRBJ1-1; d_call: TRBD1; v_call: TRBV7-9; clone_size: few; cdr3_nt: TGTGCCAGCAGCCAGGGACAGGGCACTGAAGCTTTCTTT; cdr3_aa: CASSQGQGTEAFF
j_call: TRBJ2-2; d_call: -; v_call: TRBV25-1; clone_size: -; cdr3_nt: TGTGCCAGCAGTGAAGGAGGGGAGCTGTTTTTT; cdr3_aa: CASSEGGELFF
j_call: TRBJ2-5; d_call: -; v_call: TRBV9; clone_size: -; cdr3_nt: TGTGCCAGCAGCATGGAAGCTCAAGAGACCCAGTACTTC; cdr3_aa: CASSMEAQETQYF
j_call: TRBJ2-1; d_call: -; v_call: TRBV29-1; clone_size: -; cdr3_nt: TGCAGCGTTGCCCGGGACAACAAAAGGAATGAGCAGTTCTTC; cdr3_aa: CSVARDNKRNEQFF
j_call: TRBJ2-3; d_call: -; v_call: TRBV5-1; clone_size: -; cdr3_nt: TGCGCCAGCAGCATCAGGGAAGGCACAGATACGCAGTATTTT; cdr3_aa: CASSIREGTDTQYF
j_call: TRBJ2-3; d_call: -; v_call: TRBV29-1; clone_size: -; cdr3_nt: TGCAGCGTTCGAATTGTCGATACGCAGTATTTT; cdr3_aa: CSVRIVDTQYF
j_call: TRBJ1-5; d_call: TRBD1; v_call: TRBV30; clone_size: -; cdr3_nt: TGTGCCTGGAGTTCTGGACAGGGGAATCAGCCCCAGCATTTT; cdr3_aa: CAWSSGQGNQPQHF
j_call: TRBJ2-1; d_call: TRBD2; v_call: TRBV29-1; clone_size: -; cdr3_nt: TGCAGCGTTGAAGGACGCGGGGGGTTCAATGAGCAGTTCTTC; cdr3_aa: CSVEGRGGFNEQFF
j_call: TRBJ2-7; d_call: TRBD1; v_call: TRBV6-1; clone_size: -; cdr3_nt: TGTGCCAGCAGCCCGGACAGGGGCCCCCTCGAGCAGTACTTC; cdr3_aa: CASSPDRGPLEQYF
j_call: TRBJ2-5; d_call: -; v_call: TRBV6-5; clone_size: -; cdr3_nt: TGTGCCAGCAGACTCGGACAGGAGGGAGAGACCCAGTACTTC; cdr3_aa: CASRLGQEGETQYF
j_call: TRBJ2-5; d_call: TRBD1; v_call: TRBV27; clone_size: -; cdr3_nt: TGTGCCAGCAGTTTATCGTCCAGGGGGCATCAAGAGACCCAGTACTTC; cdr3_aa: CASSLSSRGHQETQYF
j_call: TRBJ2-7; d_call: -; v_call: TRBV13; clone_size: -; cdr3_nt: TGTGCCAGCAGCCTCCTACAAGGCACCGGGCAGTACTTC; cdr3_aa: CASSLLQGTGQYF
j_call: TRBJ1-2; d_call: TRBD1; v_call: TRBV29-1; clone_size: -; cdr3_nt: TGCAGCGTCAGGGACAGGGCCGATCCCTATGGCTACACCTTC; cdr3_aa: CSVRDRADPYGYTF
j_call: TRBJ1-1; d_call: -; v_call: TRBV7-2; clone_size: -; cdr3_nt: TGTGCCAGCAGCCATACCAGGGGTAGCACTGAAGCTTTCTTT; cdr3_aa: CASSHTRGSTEAFF
j_call: TRBJ2-3; d_call: TRBD1; v_call: TRBV29-1; clone_size: once; cdr3_nt: TGCAGCGTTGGGGACAGGGCAAACACAGATACGCAGTATTTT; cdr3_aa: CSVGDRANTDTQYF
j_call: TRBJ1-5; d_call: TRBD1; v_call: TRBV15; clone_size: -; cdr3_nt: TGTGCCACCAGCGTCCCGGGACAGGGTTCGCATCAGCCCCAGCATTTT; cdr3_aa: CATSVPGQGSHQPQHF